This T cell receptor (beta chain) was found in a study of T cell repertoires in cytomegalovirus infection. Study-level information: Public TCR beta signatures marked donors with CMV infection and the matching HLA. Regarding the study as a whole: What dominated the ex vivo response were HLA-C-restricted CMV-specific TCR beta clonotypes. CMV carriers having the relevant HLA were flagged by cumulative public TCR beta family frequency.

TCRdb recomputed calls from the reads with MiXCR, one row per CDR3 protein. Of 740,000 or so distinct CDR3 sequences listed, 35% to 40% are singletons. Germline CDR1 SNHLY, CDR2 FYNNEI. V shed 7 bases and J 1 base; nucleotides not matched to a gene: 9. The CDR3 contains 15 residues. Notes on this clonotype: Its antigen remains unknown.

Sequencing was done on a sample of PBMCs. This clonotype was sampled from a human donor in good health (CMV status not recorded). Some clones in this sample may be carry-over from other donors' samples. This rearrangement joins TRBV2 to TRBJ2-5; 7 bases match TRBD2. CDR3 in amino acids: CASKQREALQETQYF. The CDR3 region has the DNA TGTGCCAGCAAACAACGGGAGGCCCTCCAAGAGACCCAGTACTTC.